Listed below are T cell receptor beta chains from one sample, sequenced in a study of blood T cells in healthy people across ages. In TCRdb, the 5' RACE reads were re-called with MiXCR into one record per CDR3 protein. This sample has 550,000 to 800,000 distinct CDR3 sequences; 32% occur once, and the top ten carry 15%. The sample taken for sequencing was blood. The receptors were sampled from a woman over 75 in good health. CDR3s include the opening cysteine and the closing phenylalanine or tryptophan.

V,CDR3
TRBV6-2/TRBV6-3,CASSATGVGNQPQHF
TRBV7-9,CASSVGTGSTEAFF
TRBV5-1,CASSLEQLSYNEQFF
TRBV27,CASSLSMIPGQRMNTEAFF
TRBV7-9,CASSQPGAPYGYTF
TRBV20-1,CSASMGAHTGELFF
TRBV2,CASSEGQRNEQFF
TRBV2,CASSGGGPGYEQYF
TRBV5-6,CVSSFLWGGPNTEAFF
TRBV20-1,CSASRGWGRRDSYNEQFF
TRBV3-1,CASSPGSFGVTQYF
TRBV7-9,CASSEPTGTSGGLRNEQFF
TRBV6-2/TRBV6-3,CASSYPTGEGSNQPQHF
TRBV12-3/TRBV12-4,CASSPGGPVDTQYF
TRBV7-9,CASSLDLLGQPQHF
TRBV3-1,CASSQDPAAVVTF
TRBV12-3/TRBV12-4,CASTLDGTSTDTQYF
TRBV6-2/TRBV6-3,CASSHPGGVKNIQYF
TRBV24-1,CATSEGSGGPGNEQFF
TRBV29-1,CSVGQDSCEQYF
TRBV9,CASSAGTSVQETQYF
TRBV7-3,CASMTGGGRNEQFF
TRBV5-5,CASSHSPNNEQFF
TRBV15,CATSRVAGGARTNEKLFF
TRBV11-2,CASSDRGTGIYEQYF
TRBV29-1,CSVEGQRGLAGKDNEQFF
TRBV4-1,CASSQEFRAYEQYF
TRBV7-9,CASSPPRSPDGYTF
TRBV5-1,CASSLKGRDTEAFF
TRBV7-2,CASSPSPGQGGHGYTF
TRBV7-2,CASSLVPLANTEAFF
TRBV20-1,CSAPWGDGSNQPQHF
TRBV3-1,CASSQMTGGAQYF
TRBV5-1,CASGKEHRTQETQYF
TRBV10-3,CAISDPSRLAASYNEQFF
TRBV7-2,CASSRFFDQPQHF
TRBV27,CASSSTEGPYNEQFF
TRBV10-3,CAISERRGGTDTQYF
TRBV5-1,CASRLFSSGANVLTF
TRBV6-5,CASSRAHGARSDTQYF
TRBV6-5,CASSSRGAYNEQFF
TRBV20-1,CSAREESRQVYTEAFF
TRBV28,CASIRDPSSYEQYF
TRBV2,CASKYAGGQVDTQYF
TRBV30,CAWTQRNEQFF
TRBV4-1,CTSSSGQGNTDTQYF
TRBV18,CASSNIQGSSYNEQYF
TRBV29-1,CSVSGLNEQYF
TRBV6-2/TRBV6-3,CASSYVGGRVIQYF